The clone carrying this T cell receptor (beta chain) was detected ten times or more. Its antigen remains unknown. These data originate in a study of human T cells and chemical hapten exposure. Background on the study: TCR yields per sample varied mostly from small pooled library volume differences. Notes on the study in general: Sensitization with DPC brought no change to TCRs above 1 in 1000 in frequency.

Time point described: healthy volunteer bleed at 6 weeks. Total RNA was extracted from unfractionated whole blood. The CDR3 covers 15 residues. V was cut by 0 bases and J by 6 bases, with 9 bases left in between. CDR1 is MNHEY and CDR2 is SMNVEV in the germline V gene (reference sequence). TCRdb recomputed calls from the RACE reads with MiXCR, one row per CDR3 protein. The table shows about 77,000 distinct CDR3 sequences, with over 6.5% occurring only once. The source of this sequence is a female donor in good health. Some clones in this sample may be carry-over from other donors' samples. The sequencing input was whole blood. The chain carries TRBV27 and TRBJ1-6, with D hard to call. This CDR3 reads CASSLSGLTNSPLHF. Here the CDR3 DNA reads TGTGCCAGCAGTTTATCCGGGCTAACTAATTCACCCCTCCACTTT.